This T cell receptor (beta chain) was recorded in a study of blood T cell repertoires in COVID-19 (dated by TCRdb to 2020 to 2021). With regard to the full study: Samples from collaborators originated in the United States, Italy and Spain and spanned both the acute and convalescent phases of COVID-19. A freely available public database, intended as a resource for researchers studying the immune response to SARS-CoV-2, is where the repertoires were released. HLA class I and class II types, where available, came from metadata supplied by the sample provider rather than from assay-based typing. The prospective study material was composed of cDNA or gDNA derived from T cells, B-cell-depleted T cells, or PBMCs. Sample metadata almost always included a de-identified subject ID, COVID-19 status, age in years and sex. Subjects who had been exposed to COVID-19, were actively infected with it, or had recovered from it provided the deeply sampled blood TCRbeta repertoires that made up the dataset. The samples were drawn from two sources: the first 160 participants of the ongoing ImmuneRACE study, and 1,254 subjects contributed by 6 global collaborators.

The research as a whole found: Clinical and demographic metadata were provided uncurated, with the amount varying by source and participant.

With respect to this clone: Its antigen remains unidentified. Base qualities were left out, and no much larger clone turns up one base away.

Including cysteine and phenylalanine, the CDR3 has 14 amino acids. Of the read, only the CDR3 DNA is kept; its 42 bases are in frame from base 1. From a lookup of the germline V gene (reference sequence), CDR1 and CDR2 are MNHEY and SMNVEV. V trim: 6 bases; J trim: 9 bases; unmatched bases: 8. TCRbeta CDR3 regions were amplified from genomic DNA by means of the immunoSEQ Assay, a bias-controlled multiplex PCR. Per the authors' processing: The number of nucleated cells in each sample was estimated from the amplification of reference gene primers within the assay. To quantify the absolute abundance of each unique TCRbeta CDR3 rearrangement, sequence reads were collapsed and filtered. For each sample, productive Simpson clonality was calculated by taking the square root of Simpson's diversity index across productive rearrangements. What TCRdb holds here is the immuneACCESS table cut down to in-frame rearrangements. Part of the clones is not present; checked against another copy, under half of the missing clones reflect an unresolved V gene, and the others are unexplained. V and J calls and clone size come straight from that table; D and trimming were deduced from the DNA. Across this sample there are approximately 310,000 clones, with 80% to 90% seen only once. The ten biggest clones cover around 8% of the sample.

Samples from volunteer blood donors who had recovered from COVID-19 were contributed by a second Seattle source. Whole blood was collected in K2EDTA tubes by collaborating institutions according to the institutions' own protocols. For TCRbeta analysis, collaborator samples were shipped as frozen whole blood, as isolated PBMCs, or as DNA extracted from either sample type. The TCR comes from a woman in her forties or fifties who had recovered from COVID-19. The rearrangement combines TRBV27 with TRBJ2-1; 10 bases in the middle match TRBD2. Input material: peripheral blood. The bases are TGTGCCAGCAGGGGAACTAGCGGGATGATTGAGCAGTTCTTC. The resulting protein is CASRGTSGMIEQFF.